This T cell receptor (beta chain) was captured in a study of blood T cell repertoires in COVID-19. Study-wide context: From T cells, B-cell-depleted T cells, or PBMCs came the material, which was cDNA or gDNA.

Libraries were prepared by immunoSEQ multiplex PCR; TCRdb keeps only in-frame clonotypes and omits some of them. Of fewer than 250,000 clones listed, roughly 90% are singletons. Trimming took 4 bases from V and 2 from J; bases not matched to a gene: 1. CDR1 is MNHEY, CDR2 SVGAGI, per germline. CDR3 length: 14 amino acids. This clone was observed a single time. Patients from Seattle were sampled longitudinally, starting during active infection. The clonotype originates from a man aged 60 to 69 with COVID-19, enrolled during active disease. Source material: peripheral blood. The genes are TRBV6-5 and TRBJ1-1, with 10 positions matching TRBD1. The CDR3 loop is CASSWDRGNTEAFF. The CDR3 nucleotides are TGTGCCAGCAGTTGGGACAGGGGAAACACTGAAGCTTTCTTT.